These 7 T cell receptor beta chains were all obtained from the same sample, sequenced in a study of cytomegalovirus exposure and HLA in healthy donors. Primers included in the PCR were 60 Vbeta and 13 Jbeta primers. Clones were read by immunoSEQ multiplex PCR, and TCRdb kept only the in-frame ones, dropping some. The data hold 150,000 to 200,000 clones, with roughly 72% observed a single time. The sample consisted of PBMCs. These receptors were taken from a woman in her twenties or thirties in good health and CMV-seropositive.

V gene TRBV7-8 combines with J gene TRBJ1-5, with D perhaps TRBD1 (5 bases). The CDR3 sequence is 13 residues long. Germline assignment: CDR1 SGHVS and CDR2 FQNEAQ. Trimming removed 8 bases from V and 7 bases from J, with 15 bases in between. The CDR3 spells CASSKEGEQPQHF. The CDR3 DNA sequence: TGTGCCAGCTCCAAGGAAGGGGAACAGCCCCAGCATTTT.

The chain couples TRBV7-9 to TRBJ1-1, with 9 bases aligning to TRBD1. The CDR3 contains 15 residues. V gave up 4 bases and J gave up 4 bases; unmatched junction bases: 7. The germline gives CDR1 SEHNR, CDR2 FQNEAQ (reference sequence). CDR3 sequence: CASSSAGTGPTEAFF. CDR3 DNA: TGTGCCAGCAGCTCTGCCGGGACAGGGCCCACTGAAGCTTTCTTT.

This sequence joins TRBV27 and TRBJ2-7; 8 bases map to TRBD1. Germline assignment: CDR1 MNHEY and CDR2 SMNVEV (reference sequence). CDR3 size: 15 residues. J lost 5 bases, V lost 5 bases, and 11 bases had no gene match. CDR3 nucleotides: TGTGCCAGCAGTACGCTACGACAGGGGAGGAACGAGCAGTACTTC. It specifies CASSTLRQGRNEQYF.

CDR3 region: CACQRAPRDYGYTF. CDR3 nucleotides: TGTGCCTGTCAGAGGGCCCCGAGGGACTATGGCTACACCTTC. The chain links TRBV30 to TRBJ1-2; D gene uncertain. The CDR3 spans 14 residues. V was clipped by 6 bases and J by 3 bases, with 17 bases between them. Germline V gene data show CDR1 as GTSNPN and CDR2 as SVGIG (reference sequence).

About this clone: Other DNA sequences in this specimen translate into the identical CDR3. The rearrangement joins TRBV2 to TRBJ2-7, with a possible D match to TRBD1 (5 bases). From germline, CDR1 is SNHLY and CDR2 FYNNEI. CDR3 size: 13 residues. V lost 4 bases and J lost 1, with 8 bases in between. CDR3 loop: CASSARVSYEQYF. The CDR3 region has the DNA TGTGCCAGCAGTGCCAGGGTGTCCTACGAGCAGTACTTC.

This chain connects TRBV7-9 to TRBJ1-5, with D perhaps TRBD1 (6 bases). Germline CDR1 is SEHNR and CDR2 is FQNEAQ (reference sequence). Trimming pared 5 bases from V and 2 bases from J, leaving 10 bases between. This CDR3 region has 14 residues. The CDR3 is CASSHAGGNQPQHF. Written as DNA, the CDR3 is TGTGCCAGCAGCCATGCAGGGGGCAATCAGCCCCAGCATTTT.

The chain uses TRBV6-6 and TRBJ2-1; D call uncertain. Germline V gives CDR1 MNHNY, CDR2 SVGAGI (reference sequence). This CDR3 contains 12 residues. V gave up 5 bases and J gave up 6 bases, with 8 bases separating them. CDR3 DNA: TGTGCCAGCAGTACTGGGCCCAATGAGCAGTTCTTC. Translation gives CASSTGPNEQFF.